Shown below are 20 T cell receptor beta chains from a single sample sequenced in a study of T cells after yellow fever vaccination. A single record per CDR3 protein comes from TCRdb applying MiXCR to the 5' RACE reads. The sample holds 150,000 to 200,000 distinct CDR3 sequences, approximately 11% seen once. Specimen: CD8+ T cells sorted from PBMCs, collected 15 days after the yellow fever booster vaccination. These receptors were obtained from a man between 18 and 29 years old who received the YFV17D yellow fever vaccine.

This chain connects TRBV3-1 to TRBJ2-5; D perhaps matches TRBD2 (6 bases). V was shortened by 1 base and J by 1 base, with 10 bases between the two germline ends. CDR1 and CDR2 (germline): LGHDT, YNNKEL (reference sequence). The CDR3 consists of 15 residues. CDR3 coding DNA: TGTGCCAGCAGCCAAGGAGGACTAAGCCAAGAGACCCAGTACTTC. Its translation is CASSQGGLSQETQYF.

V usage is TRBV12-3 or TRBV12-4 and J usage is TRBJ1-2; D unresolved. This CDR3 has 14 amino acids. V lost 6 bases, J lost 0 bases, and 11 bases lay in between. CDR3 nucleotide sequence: TGTGCCAGCAGGACCGAGTTAGCTAACTATGGCTACACCTTC. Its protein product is CASRTELANYGYTF.

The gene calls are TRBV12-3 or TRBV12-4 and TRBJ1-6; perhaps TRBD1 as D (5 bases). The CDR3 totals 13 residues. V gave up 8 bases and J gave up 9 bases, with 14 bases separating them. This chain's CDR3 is CASAPGGISPLHF. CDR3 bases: TGTGCCAGCGCCCCCGGGGGAATTTCACCCCTCCACTTT.

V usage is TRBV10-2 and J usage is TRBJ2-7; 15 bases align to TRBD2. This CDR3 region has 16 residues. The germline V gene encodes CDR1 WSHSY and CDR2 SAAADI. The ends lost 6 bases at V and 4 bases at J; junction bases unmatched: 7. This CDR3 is CASSRGLAGGLYEQYF. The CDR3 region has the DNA TGCGCCAGCAGCCGAGGACTAGCGGGGGGGCTGTACGAGCAGTACTTC.

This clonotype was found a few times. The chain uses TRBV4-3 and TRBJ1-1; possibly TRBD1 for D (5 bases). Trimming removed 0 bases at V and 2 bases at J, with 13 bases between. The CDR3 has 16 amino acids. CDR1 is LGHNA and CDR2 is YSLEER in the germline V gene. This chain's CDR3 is CASSQDQGWGNTEAFF. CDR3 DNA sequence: TGCGCCAGCAGCCAAGATCAGGGCTGGGGCAACACTGAAGCTTTCTTT.

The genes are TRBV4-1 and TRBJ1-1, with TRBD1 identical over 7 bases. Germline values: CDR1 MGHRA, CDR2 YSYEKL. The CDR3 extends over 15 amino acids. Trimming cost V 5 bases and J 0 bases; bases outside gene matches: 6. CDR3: CASSTQTGLNTEAFF. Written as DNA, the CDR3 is TGCGCCAGCAGCACTCAGACAGGGTTGAACACTGAAGCTTTCTTT.

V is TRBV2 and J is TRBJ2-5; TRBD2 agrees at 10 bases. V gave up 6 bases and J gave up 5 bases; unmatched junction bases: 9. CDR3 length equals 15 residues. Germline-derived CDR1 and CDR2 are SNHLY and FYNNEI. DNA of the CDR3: TGTGCCAGCAGACGGGCTAGCGGGGGTCGGGAGACCCAGTACTTC. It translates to CASRRASGGRETQYF.

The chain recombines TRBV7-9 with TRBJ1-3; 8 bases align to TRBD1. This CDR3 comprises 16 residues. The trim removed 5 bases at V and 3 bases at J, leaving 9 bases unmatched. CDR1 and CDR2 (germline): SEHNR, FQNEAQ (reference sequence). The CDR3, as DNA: TGTGCCAGCAGCGCGCTACAGGGGGTAATTGGAAACACCATATATTTT. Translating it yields CASSALQGVIGNTIYF.

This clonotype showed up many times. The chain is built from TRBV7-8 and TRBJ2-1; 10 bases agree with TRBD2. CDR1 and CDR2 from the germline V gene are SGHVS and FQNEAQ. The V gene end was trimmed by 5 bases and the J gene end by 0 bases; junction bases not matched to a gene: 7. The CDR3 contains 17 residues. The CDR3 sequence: CASSPSGGTTSYNEQFF. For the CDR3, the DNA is TGTGCCAGCAGCCCTAGCGGGGGCACTACCTCCTACAATGAGCAGTTCTTC.

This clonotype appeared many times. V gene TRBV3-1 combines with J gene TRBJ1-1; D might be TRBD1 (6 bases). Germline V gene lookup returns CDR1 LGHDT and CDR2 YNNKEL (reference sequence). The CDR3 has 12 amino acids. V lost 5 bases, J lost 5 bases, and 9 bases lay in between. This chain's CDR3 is CASSEGETEAFF. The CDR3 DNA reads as TGTGCCAGCAGCGAGGGGGAAACTGAAGCTTTCTTT.

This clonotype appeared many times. Written as DNA, the CDR3 is TGTGCCAGCAGCCTGGAGGGGCCAGATACGCAGTATTTT. It specifies CASSLEGPDTQYF. V usage is TRBV9 and J usage is TRBJ2-3; tentative D call: TRBD2 (6 bases). Trimming cost V 4 bases and J 4 bases, with 10 bases left between them. Germline CDR1 is SGDLS and CDR2 is YYNGEE. CDR3 length equals 13 residues.

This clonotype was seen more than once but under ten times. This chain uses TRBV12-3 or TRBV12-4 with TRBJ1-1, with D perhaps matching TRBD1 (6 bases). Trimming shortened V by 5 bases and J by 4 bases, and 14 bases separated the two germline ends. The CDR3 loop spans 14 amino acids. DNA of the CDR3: TGTGCCAGCAGTCCGGGGGGGGCGGGCACTGAAGCTTTCTTT. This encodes CASSPGGAGTEAFF.

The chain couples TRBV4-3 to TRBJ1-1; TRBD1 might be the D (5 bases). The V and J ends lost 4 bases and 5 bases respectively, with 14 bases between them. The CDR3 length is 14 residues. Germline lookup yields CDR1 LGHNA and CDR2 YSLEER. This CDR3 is CASSLTGRGTEAFF. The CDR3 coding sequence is TGCGCCAGCAGCCTCACGGGACGGGGGACTGAAGCTTTCTTT.

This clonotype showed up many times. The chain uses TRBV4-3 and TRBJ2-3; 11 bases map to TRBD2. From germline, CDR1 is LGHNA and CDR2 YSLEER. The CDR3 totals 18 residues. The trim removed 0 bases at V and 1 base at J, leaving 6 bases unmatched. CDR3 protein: CASSQDRLAGGRTDTQYF. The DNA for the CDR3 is TGCGCCAGCAGCCAAGATCGATTAGCGGGGGGGCGCACAGATACGCAGTATTTT.

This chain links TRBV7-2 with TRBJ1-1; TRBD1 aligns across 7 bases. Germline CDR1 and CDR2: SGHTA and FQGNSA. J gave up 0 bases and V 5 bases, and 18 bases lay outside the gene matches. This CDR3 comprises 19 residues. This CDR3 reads CASSPVGGQVAHLNTEAFF. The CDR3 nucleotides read TGTGCCAGCAGCCCCGTGGGAGGACAGGTCGCCCACCTGAACACTGAAGCTTTCTTT.

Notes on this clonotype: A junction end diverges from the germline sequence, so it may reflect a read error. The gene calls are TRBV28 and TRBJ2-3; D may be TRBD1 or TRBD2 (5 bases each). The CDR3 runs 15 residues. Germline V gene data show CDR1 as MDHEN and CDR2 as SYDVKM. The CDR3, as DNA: TGTGCCAGCAGTTTACTCTGGGGGTCGGCAGATCCGCAGTATTTT. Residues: CASSLLWGSADPQYF.

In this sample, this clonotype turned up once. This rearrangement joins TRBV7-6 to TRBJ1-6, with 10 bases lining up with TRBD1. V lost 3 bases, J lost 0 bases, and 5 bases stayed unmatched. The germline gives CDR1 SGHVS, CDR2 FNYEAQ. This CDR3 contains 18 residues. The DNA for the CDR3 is TGTGCCAGCAGCTTGGGGACAGGGGAAACCTCCTATAATTCACCCCTCCACTTT. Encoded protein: CASSLGTGETSYNSPLHF. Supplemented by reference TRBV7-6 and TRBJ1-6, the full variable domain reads GAGVSQSPRYKVTKRGQDVALRCDPISGHVSLYWYRQALGQGPEFLTYFNYEAQQDKSGLPNDRFSAERPEGSISTLTIQRTEQRDSAMYRCASSLGTGETSYNSPLHFGNGTRLTVT.

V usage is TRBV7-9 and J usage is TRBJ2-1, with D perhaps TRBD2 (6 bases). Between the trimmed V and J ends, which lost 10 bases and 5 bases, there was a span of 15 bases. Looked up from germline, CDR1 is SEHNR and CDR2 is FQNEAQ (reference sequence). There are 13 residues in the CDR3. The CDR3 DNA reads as TGTGCCATCCCCCTCGGGGGTAACAATGAGCAGTTCTTC. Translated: CAIPLGGNNEQFF.

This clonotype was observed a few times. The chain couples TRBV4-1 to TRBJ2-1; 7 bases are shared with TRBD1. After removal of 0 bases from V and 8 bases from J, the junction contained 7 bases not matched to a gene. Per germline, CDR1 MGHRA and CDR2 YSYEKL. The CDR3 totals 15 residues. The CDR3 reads CASSQEGTGEDEQFF. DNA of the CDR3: TGCGCCAGCAGCCAAGAGGGTACAGGGGAAGATGAGCAGTTCTTC.

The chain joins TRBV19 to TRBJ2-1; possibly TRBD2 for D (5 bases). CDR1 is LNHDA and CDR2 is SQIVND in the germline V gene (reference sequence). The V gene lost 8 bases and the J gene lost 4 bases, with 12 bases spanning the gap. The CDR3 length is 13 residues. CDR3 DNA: TGTGCCAGTGCTGCCGGACTTTACAATGAGCAGTTCTTC. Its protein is CASAAGLYNEQFF.